A selection of T cell receptor beta chains follows, all from one sample in a study of shared clonotypes between healthy human individuals. Produced via immunoSEQ multiplex PCR; TCRdb's table is partial and in-frame only. The sample yields more than 1 million clones, roughly 74% seen once. Sample: memory CD4+ T cells from PBMCs. The receptors originated from a man younger than 35 in good health. Some clones in this sample may be carry-over from other donors' samples. The CDR3 runs from the conserved cysteine through the conserved F or W. A D gene is named only where the DNA matches it firmly. For some rows the clone size is stated as once, few or many, or as a class when expanded; others skip it.

>TRBJ2-2|TRBD1|TRBV30|few|14
TGTGCCTGGAACCGGGACAGCAACACCGGGGAGCTGTTTTTT
CAWNRDSNTGELFF
>TRBJ2-7|-|TRBV11-2|-|15
TGTGCCAGCAGCGTGAGTCCGGGGGGCGGCTACGAGCAGTACTTC
CASSVSPGGGYEQYF
>TRBJ1-1|TRBD1|TRBV5-1|-|15
TGCGCCAGCAGCCCGGGACAGGGGGCGGACACTGAAGCTTTCTTT
CASSPGQGADTEAFF
>TRBJ2-7|-|TRBV28|-|15
TGTGCCGTTCCCCCCCCAGGGGCGTCTTCGGGGGAGCAGTACTTC
CAVPPPGASSGEQYF
>TRBJ2-2|-|TRBV7-3|once|17
TGTGCCAGCAGCTTAATCCACGGGGGCAAAGGGACCGGGGAGCTGTTTTTT
CASSLIHGGKGTGELFF
>TRBJ1-4|-|TRBV27|-|14
TGTGCCAGCAGCCCGACAGGACTTAATGAAAAACTGTTTTTT
CASSPTGLNEKLFF
>TRBJ2-7|TRBD2|TRBV7-3|-|16
TGTGCCAGCAGCCGAGAGGGACTAGCGGGATCCTACGAGCAGTACTTC
CASSREGLAGSYEQYF
>TRBJ2-1|TRBD2|TRBV7-3|-|15
TGTGCCAGCAGCTTAGCGGGAGGAGCCTACAATGAGCAGTTCTTC
CASSLAGGAYNEQFF
>TRBJ1-1|TRBD1|TRBV18|few|13
TGTGCCAGCTCAGACAGGGGAGGGACTGAAGCTTTCTTT
CASSDRGGTEAFF
>TRBJ2-5|-|TRBV5-6|-|16
TGTGCCAGCAGCAGGCAGGGGCACCCATACCAAGAGACCCAGTACTTC
CASSRQGHPYQETQYF
>TRBJ2-7|TRBD2|TRBV18|-|15
TGTGCCAGCTCCTTTACTAGCGGGGCGGCCTACGAGCAGTACTTC
CASSFTSGAAYEQYF
>TRBJ1-2|-|TRBV6-5|-|14
TGTGCCAGCAGTACCTCAATAACGGTTTATGGCTACACCTTC
CASSTSITVYGYTF
>TRBJ1-1|-|TRBV19|few|14
TGTGCCAGTAAAGGGACCGCGCGATTCACTGAAGCTTTCTTT
CASKGTARFTEAFF
>TRBJ2-1|-|TRBV7-3|-|15
TGTGCCAGCAGCTTAGGAGTGAGCTCCTACAATGAGCAGTTCTTC
CASSLGVSSYNEQFF
>TRBJ2-2|-|TRBV29-1|-|10
TGCAGGAGGGCGGCCGGGGAGCTGTTTTTT
CRRAAGELFF
>TRBJ2-7|-|TRBV20-1|-|11
TGCAGTGCGAGGGGTCCCTACGAGCAGTACTTC
CSARGPYEQYF
>TRBJ2-7|-|TRBV2|-|11
TGTGCCAGCAGATTTACCTACGAGCAGTACTTC
CASRFTYEQYF
>TRBJ2-2|-|TRBV5-4|-|14
TGTGCCAGCAGCCAAGGACCGAACACCGGGGAGCTGTTTTTT
CASSQGPNTGELFF